The rows below give T cell receptor beta chains drawn from one sample of a study of blood T cells in healthy people across ages. MiXCR was run by TCRdb on the 5' RACE reads, yielding one entry per CDR3 protein. In the table there are roughly 680,000 distinct CDR3 sequences, 52% of which are singletons. The source material was blood. All receptors derive from a woman of 80 years or more in good health. Each CDR3 is given without its conserved first and last residue.

>TRBJ2-5|TRBV7-2
ASSSQTGTQETQY
>TRBJ1-2|TRBV5-5
ASSLGQGLYYGYT
>TRBJ2-3|TRBV7-2
ASSLASGGRDTQY
>.|TRBV12-3/TRBV12-4
ASSSDTWPYEQY
>TRBJ1-6|TRBV28
ALGGEARAYNSPLH
>TRBJ2-1|TRBV20-1
SARLAGGTREQF
>TRBJ1-5|TRBV3-1
ASSPGTGHNQPQH
>TRBJ2-7|TRBV5-1
ASSFPGQGMYNEQY
>TRBJ1-6|TRBV7-9
ASSPKSVGVGNSPLH
>TRBJ2-1|TRBV7-9
ASSLKVSSGRIHNEQF
>TRBJ2-7|TRBV2
ASGSGYTYEQY
>TRBJ2-1|TRBV28
ASRDSGTGIGEQF
>TRBJ2-2|TRBV5-1
ASSPVYTGELF
>.|TRBV20-1
SARGPRGGNEQY
>TRBJ2-1|TRBV12-3/TRBV12-4
ASRLAGGHGNEQF
>TRBJ1-1|TRBV6-6
ASFPGGNTEAF
>TRBJ2-1|TRBV6-6
TSIPRGGTAKETQF
>TRBJ2-6|TRBV18
ASSLTGDAGANVLT
>TRBJ2-1|TRBV12-3/TRBV12-4
ASRPFRVTEQF
>TRBJ2-1|TRBV20-1
SARDLSGRTYNEQF
>.|TRBV27
ASSPRRVQETQF
>TRBJ2-1|TRBV24-1
ATSDVGLFNEQF
>TRBJ2-7|TRBV7-8
ASRLAGLGFYEQY
>TRBJ2-7|TRBV5-1
ASSLYPSGSYEQY
>TRBJ2-1|TRBV6-5
ASSYRRSRQGGSYNEQF
>.|TRBV20-1
SASKGTEYNEQY
>TRBJ2-1|TRBV29-1
SLGTGGYNEQF
>TRBJ2-2|TRBV7-3
ASSLAGGWNTGELF
>TRBJ2-7|TRBV5-1
ASSLWSTYEQY
>TRBJ2-1|TRBV12-5
ASGGVQGGEQF
>TRBJ2-3|TRBV7-3
ASSLFGHPITDTQY
>TRBJ2-7|TRBV4-1
ASSQGSTYEQY
>TRBJ2-3|TRBV7-3
ASSQIAGGTDTQY
>TRBJ2-4|TRBV4-2
ASSPSQTNIQY
>TRBJ2-5|TRBV20-1
STGRSSGGIQETQY
>TRBJ2-5|TRBV27
ASSTYQETQY
>TRBJ1-4|TRBV7-9
ASSRTGEGKLF
>TRBJ2-1|TRBV10-3
AISGVTNEQF
>TRBJ1-2|TRBV20-1
SARLGTGIGYT
>TRBJ1-2|TRBV9
ASSVALQGTYGYT
>TRBJ1-2|TRBV27
ASSWYRDSVYGYT
>TRBJ1-1|TRBV5-1
ASSLVGTGMNTEAF
>TRBJ2-3|TRBV12-3/TRBV12-4
ASSAGTDAQY
>TRBJ2-5|TRBV18
ASSSQEETQY
>TRBJ2-5|TRBV29-1
SVGGTEQETQY
>TRBJ2-1|TRBV7-3
ASSLTSPGEQF
>TRBJ1-6|TRBV25-1
ASSDSNRFYNSPLH
>TRBJ1-4|TRBV7-2
ASSLRDFATNEKLF
>TRBJ2-7|TRBV29-1
SVETGQGHPYEQY
>TRBJ2-2|TRBV20-1
SATGTSSNTGELF
>TRBJ2-1|TRBV20-1
SASSRLAGVGEQF
>TRBJ2-5|TRBV7-9
ASSLMSSQETQY
>TRBJ2-1|TRBV20-1
SARSAGTPGGNEQF
>TRBJ2-2|TRBV7-3
ASSPIKGDTGELF
>TRBJ2-4|TRBV2
ASSLTRRETAKNIQY
>TRBJ2-5|TRBV7-2
ASSLGRTKPSETQY
>TRBJ2-1|TRBV6-2/TRBV6-3
ASTPAGHMRYNEQF
>TRBJ2-5|TRBV20-1
SARVQATNEQY
>TRBJ2-7|TRBV7-9
ASSRGRGIYEQY
>TRBJ2-1|TRBV9
ASSVVGRGTYNEQF